Detailed here is one T cell receptor (beta chain). The antigen remains undetermined. The germline V gene has CDR1 SGHNT and CDR2 YYREEE (reference sequence). V was trimmed by 3 bases and J by 1 base, leaving 4 bases between them. The CDR3 has 13 amino acids. Unstimulated PBMCs were sorted into CD3+CD4+ and CD3+CD8+ populations. This specimen comes from a study of T cell clones after liver transplantation. Looking at the study overall: Immunosuppression withdrawal was tried within 2 years after liver transplantation in this trial. Post-transplant blood was tracked for graft-donor-reactive T cell clones identified in a pre-transplant mixed lymphocyte reaction. General study points: A significant post-transplant drop in circulating graft-donor-reactive CD4 TCRbeta sequences occurred in most of the 8 subjects.

Libraries were prepared by immunoSEQ multiplex PCR; TCRdb keeps only in-frame clonotypes and omits some of them. Among 70,000 to 85,000 clones listed, about 80% were seen once. The rearrangement joins TRBV5-4 to TRBJ2-2; no reliable D call. The specimen was CD4+ T cells from blood, collected before liver transplant. The sequence was obtained from a human donor who received a liver transplant. This CDR3 is CASSSRNTGELFF. In DNA, the CDR3 is TGTGCCAGCAGCTCCAGGAACACCGGGGAGCTGTTTTTT.